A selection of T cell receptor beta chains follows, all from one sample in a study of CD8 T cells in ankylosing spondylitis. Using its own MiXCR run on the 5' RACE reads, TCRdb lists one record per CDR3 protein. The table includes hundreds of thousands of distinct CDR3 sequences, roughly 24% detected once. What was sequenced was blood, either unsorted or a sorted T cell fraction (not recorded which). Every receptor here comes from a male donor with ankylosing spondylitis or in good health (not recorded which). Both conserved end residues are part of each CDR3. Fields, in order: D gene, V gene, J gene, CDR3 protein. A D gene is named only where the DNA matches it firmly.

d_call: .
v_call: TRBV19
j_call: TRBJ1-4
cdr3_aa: CATAAGGATNEKLFF

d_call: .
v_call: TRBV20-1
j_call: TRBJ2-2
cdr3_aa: CSAIPPLGLAYTGELFF

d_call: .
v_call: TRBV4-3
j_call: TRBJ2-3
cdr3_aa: CASSHAGSTDTQYF

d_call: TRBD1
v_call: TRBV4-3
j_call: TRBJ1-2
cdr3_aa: CASSQELTGRFYGYTF

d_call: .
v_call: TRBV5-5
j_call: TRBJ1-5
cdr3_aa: CASSVRTDYSNQPQHF

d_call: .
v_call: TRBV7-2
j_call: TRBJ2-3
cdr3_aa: CASSFGGASTDTQYF

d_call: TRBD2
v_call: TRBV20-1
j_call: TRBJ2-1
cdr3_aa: CSYTAGRTTSGKGGEQFF

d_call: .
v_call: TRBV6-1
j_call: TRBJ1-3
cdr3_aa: CASTYGGSGNTIYF

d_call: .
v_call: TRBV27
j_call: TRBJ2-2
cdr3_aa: CATRGQLTTGELFF

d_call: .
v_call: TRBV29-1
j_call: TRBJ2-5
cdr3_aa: CSVGQFQETQYF

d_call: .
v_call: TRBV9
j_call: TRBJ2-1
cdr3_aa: CASSVELAPSEEQFF

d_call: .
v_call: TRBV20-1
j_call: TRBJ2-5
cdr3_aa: CSARGERTETQYF

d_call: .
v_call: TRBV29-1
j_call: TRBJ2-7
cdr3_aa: CSVRAQGYEQYF

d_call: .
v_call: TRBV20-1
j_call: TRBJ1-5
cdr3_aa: CSASSNQGAPQHF

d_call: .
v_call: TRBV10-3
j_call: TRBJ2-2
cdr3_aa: CAISNGLANTGELFF

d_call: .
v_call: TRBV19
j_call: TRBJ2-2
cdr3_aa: CASSINAVNTGELFF

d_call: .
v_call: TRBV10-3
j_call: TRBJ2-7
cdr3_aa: CAISESRPEGPTYEQYF